One sample yielded the 6 T cell receptor beta chains listed below, sequenced in a study of blood T cell repertoires in COVID-19 (dated by TCRdb to the early 2020s). Libraries were constructed by the immunoSEQ multiplex PCR assay. TCRdb limited this immuneACCESS table to in-frame rearrangements with V and J called. A share of clones is missing; checked studies link under half to unresolved V genes, and the rest is unexplained. This sample comprises fewer than 250,000 clones, 80% to 85% of them detected only once. The ten largest account for approximately 19% of the sample. The specimen sequenced was peripheral blood. The receptors come from a human donor in a cohort sampled during active COVID-19.

In its sample, this clone was seen a few times. The J gene is TRBJ1-3, the V gene TRBV7-8; no definite D call. Trimming cost V 3 bases and J 5 bases, with 5 bases left between them. This CDR3 has 12 residues. CDR1 is SGHVS and CDR2 is FQNEAQ in the germline V gene. CDR3 sequence (DNA): TGTGCCAGCAGCTTTATTCGAAACACCATATATTTT. This sequence encodes CASSFIRNTIYF.

The chain couples TRBV3-1 (or the pseudogene TRBV3-2) to TRBJ2-5; 9 bases match TRBD2. Germline V gene sequence: CDR1 LGHDT, CDR2 YNNKEL (reference sequence). V was pared by 2 bases and J by 2 bases, with 0 bases of the junction left unmatched. This CDR3 contains 14 residues. The CDR3 DNA is TGTGCCAGCAGCCAACTAGCGGGGCAAGAGACCCAGTACTTC. Residues: CASSQLAGQETQYF.

The rearrangement links TRBV14 to TRBJ1-1, with D hard to call. The CDR3 spans 13 residues. The V end was cut by 5 bases, the J end by 11 bases, with 18 bases between. CDR1 SGHDN and CDR2 FVKESK come from the germline V gene. Here the CDR3 reads CASSLNQMTTAFF. CDR3 DNA: TGTGCCAGCAGCTTAAATCAAATGACAACGGCTTTCTTT.

The chain couples TRBV15 to TRBJ1-2; TRBD1 might be the D (5 bases). Germline V gene data show CDR1 as LNHNV and CDR2 as YYDKDF (reference sequence). This CDR3 is built from 15 residues. The ends were cut back, 6 bases at V and 3 bases at J, with 17 bases in the middle. Here the CDR3 DNA reads TGTGCCACCAGAACCCTTCCAGGGATCGACTATGGCTACACCTTC. This codes for CATRTLPGIDYGYTF.

The chain employs TRBV19 and TRBJ2-1; possible D gene TRBD1, 6 bases. The CDR3 extends over 15 amino acids. The ends were cut back, 4 bases at V and 8 bases at J, with 18 bases in the middle. Germline V CDR1 and CDR2: LNHDA, SQIVND (reference sequence). Here the CDR3 DNA reads TGTGCCAGTAGTACAACAGGGTTGAATCTTGATGAGCAGTTCTTC. Translated: CASSTTGLNLDEQFF.

The chain recombines TRBV14 with TRBJ2-7; the D gene is possibly TRBD1 (5 bases). Germline CDR1 reads SGHDN; CDR2 reads FVKESK. There are 13 residues in the CDR3. V was clipped by 1 base and J by 3 bases, with 7 bases between them. CDR3 nucleotide sequence: TGTGCCAGCAGCCAAGTCCAGGGCTACGAGCAGTACTTC. It codes for CASSQVQGYEQYF.